The T cell receptor beta chain under discussion was sequenced for a study of early T cells in non-severe SARS-CoV-2 infection. TCRdb called the 5' RACE reads again in MiXCR, with one record for every CDR3 protein. This sample yields more than 65,000 distinct CDR3 sequences, of which about 12% are seen a single time; around 1.3% belongs to the top ten. The table lists this clonotype with many counts. Input material: whole blood. This receptor was taken from an adult who was a healthcare worker with PCR-confirmed SARS-CoV-2 infection or an uninfected control (not recorded which).

The CDR3 here is CSATPSAGSYEQYF. The CDR3 nucleotides are TGCAGTGCTACCCCCTCGGCAGGGTCCTACGAGCAGTACTTC. The chain links TRBV20-1 to TRBJ2-7, with a weak D call TRBD1 (5 bases). The CDR3 has 14 residues. V was clipped by 4 bases and J by 1 base, with 14 bases between them. CDR1 is DFQATT and CDR2 is SNEGSKA in the germline V gene (reference sequence).